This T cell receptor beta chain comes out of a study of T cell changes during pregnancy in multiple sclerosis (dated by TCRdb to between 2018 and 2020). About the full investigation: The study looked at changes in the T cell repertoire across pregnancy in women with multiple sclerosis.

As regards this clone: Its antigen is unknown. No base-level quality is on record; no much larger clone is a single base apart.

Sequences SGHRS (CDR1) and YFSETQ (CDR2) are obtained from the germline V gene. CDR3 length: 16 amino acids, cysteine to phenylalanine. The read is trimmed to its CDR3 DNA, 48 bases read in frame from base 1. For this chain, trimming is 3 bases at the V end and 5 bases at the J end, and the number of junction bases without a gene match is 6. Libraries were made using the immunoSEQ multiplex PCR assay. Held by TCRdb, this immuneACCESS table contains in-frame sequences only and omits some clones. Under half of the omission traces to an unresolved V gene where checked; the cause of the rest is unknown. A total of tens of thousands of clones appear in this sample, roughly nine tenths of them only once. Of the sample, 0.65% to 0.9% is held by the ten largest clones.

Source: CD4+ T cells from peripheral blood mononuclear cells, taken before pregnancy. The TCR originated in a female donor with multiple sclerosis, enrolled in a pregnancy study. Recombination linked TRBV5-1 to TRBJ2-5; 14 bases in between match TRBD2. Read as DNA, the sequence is TGCGCCAGCAGCTCTGGGACTAGCGGGGGCGGGGAGACCCAGTACTTC. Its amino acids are CASSSGTSGGGETQYF.